This note documents a single TCR beta chain sequence. Its target is not known. TCRdb fed the reads into MiXCR, producing one record per CDR3 protein. The sample holds roughly 700,000 distinct CDR3 sequences, about 30% seen once. This CDR3 is 16 amino acids long. Trimming at V came to 5 bases and at J to 5 bases, leaving 11 bases not matched to a gene. The germline V gene encodes CDR1 ENHRY and CDR2 SYGVKD. The data are from a study of T cell repertoires in cytomegalovirus infection. Study-wide context: Newly reported HLA-C-restricted and thoroughly characterized HLA-B-restricted CMV epitopes were employed. Points from the study as a whole: The ex vivo response was dominated by HLA-C-restricted CMV-specific TCR beta clonotypes.

The chain combines TRBV10-3 with TRBJ2-7; 11 bases are a match to TRBD1. This TCR was recovered from a human donor in good health (CMV status not recorded). Some clones in this sample may be carry-over from other donors' samples. This specimen consisted of cultured PBMCs, obtained from culture after CMV antigen stimulation. In nucleotides, the CDR3 is TGTGCCATCAGTCCACCAACAGGACAGGGGGCCGACGAGCAGTACTTC. As protein: CAISPPTGQGADEQYF.